Each of the 27 T cell receptor beta chains below was sequenced from the same sample in a study of cytomegalovirus exposure and HLA in healthy donors. 60 Vbeta and 13 Jbeta primers were used in PCR. Some clones are missing from TCRdb's copy, which holds only in-frame ones; the method was immunoSEQ multiplex PCR. The specimen's table records 90,000 to 120,000 clones. Sequencing input: PBMCs. These receptors all come from a man between 50 and 59 years old in good health and CMV-seronegative.

V is TRBV9 and J is TRBJ2-3, with TRBD2 as a possible D gene (5 bases). The CDR3 has 16 amino acids. V gave up 3 bases and J gave up 2 bases, with 16 bases separating them. Germline V lookup: CDR1 SGDLS, CDR2 YYNGEE. CDR3 nucleotide sequence: TGTGCCAGCAGCGCCGGACCGTCGGGGTACACAGATACGCAGTATTTT. This codes for CASSAGPSGYTDTQYF. The full variable domain, with the rest looked up from reference TRBV9 and TRBJ2-3, is DSGVTQTPKHLITATGQRVTLRCSPRSGDLSVYWYQQSLDQGLQFLIQYYNGEERAKGNILERFSAQQFPDLHSELNLSSLELGDSALYFCASSAGPSGYTDTQYFGPGTRLTVL.

The J gene is TRBJ2-1, the V gene TRBV30; TRBD2 agrees at 9 bases. J gave up 2 bases and V 3 bases, and 2 bases lay outside the gene matches. The CDR3 is 14 amino acids. Germline CDR1 is GTSNPN and CDR2 is SVGIG (reference sequence). The CDR3 protein is CAWRKRGAYNEQFF. The DNA for the CDR3 is TGTGCCTGGAGGAAGCGGGGGGCCTACAATGAGCAGTTCTTC.

This chain links TRBV15 with TRBJ2-4; 8 positions match TRBD1. The trim removed 5 bases at V and 1 base at J, leaving 7 bases unmatched. The CDR3 extends over 16 amino acids. Germline V gives CDR1 LNHNV, CDR2 YYDKDF (reference sequence). CDR3 in amino acids: CATSAQGAFAKNIQYF. The CDR3 coding sequence is TGTGCCACCAGCGCCCAGGGGGCTTTCGCCAAAAACATTCAGTACTTC. Looking up the rest from reference TRBV15 and TRBJ2-4 gives the full variable domain: DAMVIQNPRYQVTQFGKPVTLSCSQTLNHNVMYWYQQKSSQAPKLLFHYYDKDFNNEADTPDNFQSRRPNTSFCFLDIRSPGLGDTAMYLCATSAQGAFAKNIQYFGAGTRLSVL.

The chain's CDR3 is CASKLADTQYF. The CDR3 DNA follows: TGTGCCAGTAAGCTTGCAGATACGCAGTATTTT. The chain has TRBV2 and TRBJ2-3; D unresolved. Between the trimmed V and J ends, which lost 9 bases and 4 bases, there was a span of 8 bases. Germline loops: CDR1 SNHLY, CDR2 FYNNEI. The CDR3 has 11 residues.

The chain recombines TRBV19 with TRBJ1-5; 10 bases match TRBD1. V gave up 9 bases and J gave up 7 bases; unmatched junction bases: 12. This CDR3 region has 15 residues. Germline V gene data show CDR1 as LNHDA and CDR2 as SQIVND (reference sequence). The CDR3: CASSQTGGLGQPQHF. The CDR3, as DNA: TGTGCCAGCTCCCAGACAGGGGGCCTAGGGCAGCCCCAGCATTTT.

The chain has TRBV25-1 and TRBJ2-7; TRBD1 matches at 10 bases. Germline assignment: CDR1 MGHDK and CDR2 SYGVNS. The CDR3 runs 15 residues. V lost 6 bases, J lost 2 bases, and 7 bases stayed unmatched. This chain's CDR3 is CASSQPGQGTYEQYF. The DNA for the CDR3 is TGTGCCAGCAGCCAACCGGGACAGGGGACCTACGAGCAGTACTTC.

The gene calls are TRBV5-1 and TRBJ1-1, with TRBD1 matching 7 bases. The V gene end was trimmed by 3 bases and the J gene end by 7 bases; junction bases not matched to a gene: 6. Germline lookup yields CDR1 SGHRS and CDR2 YFSETQ. This CDR3 is built from 13 residues. The DNA of the CDR3 is TGCGCCAGCAGCTCGGGACAGTCGGTTGAAGCTTTCTTT. This gives the protein CASSSGQSVEAFF.

The rearrangement links TRBV7-6 to TRBJ2-1; 12 bases match TRBD2. The CDR3 covers 15 residues. Germline CDR1 SGHVS, CDR2 FNYEAQ. Losses at the gene ends were 2 bases for V and 9 bases for J; bases not matched to a gene: 5. The CDR3 bases are TGTGCCAGCAGCTTAAGACTAGCGGGAGACGGTGAGCAGTTCTTC. As protein: CASSLRLAGDGEQFF.

The rearrangement joins TRBV6-5 to TRBJ2-1, with TRBD2 identical over 12 bases. The CDR3 consists of 14 residues. V gave up 5 bases and J gave up 11 bases; unmatched junction bases: 7. CDR1 and CDR2 from the germline V gene are MNHEY and SVGAGI. In DNA form, the CDR3 reads TGTGCCAGCAGTCCCAGGACTAGCGGGGCTAAGCAGTTCTTC. It codes for CASSPRTSGAKQFF.

The chain carries TRBV9 and TRBJ1-4; maybe TRBD1 (6 bases). There are 12 residues in the CDR3. CDR1 and CDR2 from the germline V gene are SGDLS and YYNGEE. Trimming stripped 3 bases from V and 14 bases from J, with 14 bases between. As DNA, the CDR3 is TGTGCCAGCAGCGAGGGACACGGTGTGCTGTTTTTT. It is translated as CASSEGHGVLFF.

This chain joins TRBV29-1 and TRBJ1-2, with a tentative D call TRBD1 (6 bases). This CDR3 is 15 amino acids long. The germline gives CDR1 SQVTM, CDR2 ANQGSEA. V lost 4 bases, J lost 3 bases, and 18 bases lay in between. The CDR3 DNA reads TGCAGCGTTGGGGCGGACAGCCGAGCCCACTATGGCTACACCTTC. Translation: CSVGADSRAHYGYTF.

The rearrangement joins TRBV6-5 to TRBJ1-2; possible D gene TRBD1, 5 bases. The ends were cut back, 0 bases at V and 7 bases at J, with 12 bases in the middle. CDR3 length equals 14 residues. Looked up from germline, CDR1 is MNHEY and CDR2 is SVGAGI. CDR3 sequence: CASSYSSQGAGYTF. Written as DNA, the CDR3 is TGTGCCAGCAGTTACTCCTCCCAGGGTGCTGGCTACACCTTC.

The rearrangement joins TRBV27 to TRBJ2-7; D not resolved. Germline values: CDR1 MNHEY, CDR2 SMNVEV (reference sequence). V was trimmed by 2 bases and J by 5 bases, leaving 16 bases between them. CDR3 length: 15 residues. CDR3 amino acids: CASSLQIPPNNEQYF. The CDR3 DNA reads as TGTGCCAGCAGTTTACAAATCCCTCCGAACAACGAGCAGTACTTC.

This chain connects TRBV18 to TRBJ2-1, with 10 bases that match TRBD2. Per the germline V gene, CDR1 is KGHSH and CDR2 is LQKENI. The CDR3 covers 16 residues. The J segment lost 9 bases and the V segment lost 2 bases, leaving 10 bases of the junction unmatched. The CDR3 DNA is TGTGCCAGCTCACCATTCTCCAGCGGGGGGGAATTTGAGCAGTTCTTC. Its protein product is CASSPFSSGGEFEQFF. The full variable domain, in which reference TRBV18 and TRBJ2-1 provide the parts outside the CDR3, is NAGVMQNPRHLVRRRGQEARLRCSPMKGHSHVYWYRQLPEEGLKFMVYLQKENIIDESGMPKERFSAEFPKEGPSILRIQQVVRGDSAAYFCASSPFSSGGEFEQFFGPGTRLTVL.

The J gene is TRBJ2-5, the V gene TRBV4-1, with D unclear. CDR3 size: 13 residues. Germline CDR1 is MGHRA and CDR2 is YSYEKL. Between the trimmed V and J ends, which lost 1 base and 5 bases, there was a span of 8 bases. CDR3 sequence reads: CASSQASRETQYF. DNA of the CDR3: TGCGCCAGCAGCCAAGCCTCCCGGGAGACCCAGTACTTC.

For this clone: The junction and the germline gene differ at one end; a read error may be behind it. The V gene is TRBV7-7, the J gene TRBJ2-5, with D perhaps matching TRBD2 (5 bases). Per germline, CDR1 SSHAT and CDR2 FNYEAQ (reference sequence). This CDR3 contains 15 residues. This chain's CDR3 is CASSISIGGLETQYF. CDR3 nucleotide sequence: TGTGCTAGCAGCATCTCTATTGGAGGTTTAGAGACCCAGTACTTC.

The V and J genes are TRBV11-2 and TRBJ1-2; tentatively, D is TRBD1 (6 bases). Germline CDR1 and CDR2: SGHAT and FQNNGV. There are 15 residues in the CDR3. Trimming took off 4 bases at V and 3 bases at J, with 15 bases between the two ends. The CDR3 protein is CASSSLQGSDYGYTF. The CDR3 bases are TGTGCCAGCAGCTCCCTACAGGGCTCGGACTATGGCTACACCTTC.

This chain connects TRBV19 to TRBJ1-3, with 7 bases identical to TRBD1. The CDR3 runs 17 residues. Germline-derived CDR1 and CDR2 are LNHDA and SQIVND (reference sequence). The J segment lost 4 bases and the V segment lost 5 bases, leaving 14 bases of the junction unmatched. The CDR3 DNA follows: TGTGCCAGTAGTCCTCCCATGGGACAGCGCGTAGGAAACACCATATATTTT. It is translated as CASSPPMGQRVGNTIYF.

The V and J genes are TRBV7-2 and TRBJ1-5, with D possibly TRBD1 on 6 matching bases. Germline loops: CDR1 SGHTA, CDR2 FQGNSA. The CDR3 has 13 residues. The V and J ends lost 8 bases and 7 bases respectively, with 15 bases between them. The CDR3 bases are TGTGCCAGCGGGAGGGGACATATCCAGCCCCAGCATTTT. It codes for CASGRGHIQPQHF.

The chain couples TRBV15 to TRBJ2-3, with D possibly being TRBD1 (5 bases). V lost 8 bases to trimming and J lost 8 bases, with 38 bases between them. The CDR3 contains 20 residues. Germline V lookup: CDR1 LNHNV, CDR2 YYDKDF (reference sequence). The CDR3 DNA reads as TGTGCCACCCTTTCAGCAGAGACGCGATTGGGGCAGGGTGAAGATCTTACGCAGTATTTT. This sequence encodes CATLSAETRLGQGEDLTQYF.

The chain links TRBV6-5 to TRBJ2-5; 10 bases are shared with TRBD1. The end of the DNA fits TRBJ2-7 better, so the J call may be wrong. The CDR3 length is 15 residues. Germline CDR1 reads MNHEY; CDR2 reads SVGAGI. The CDR3 is CASSPAGTGVYEQYF. Written as DNA, the CDR3 is TGTGCCAGCAGTCCAGCCGGGACAGGGGTCTACGAGCAGTACTTC.

This sequence joins TRBV4-1 and TRBJ1-2; 7 nucleotides line up with TRBD1. Germline values: CDR1 MGHRA, CDR2 YSYEKL. The CDR3 loop spans 15 amino acids. J was trimmed by 1 base and V by 4 bases; bases with no gene match: 6. The CDR3 nucleotides read TGCGCCAGCAGCCCCGAGGGGGCAGTTAACTATGGCTACACCTTC. Residues: CASSPEGAVNYGYTF.

The genes are TRBV19 and TRBJ2-4, with 13 bases fitting TRBD2. Trimming removed 6 bases from V and 0 bases from J; junction bases left unmatched: 14. This CDR3 region has 20 residues. CDR1 LNHDA and CDR2 SQIVND come from the germline V gene (reference sequence). As DNA, the CDR3 is TGTGCCAGTAGGGACGGGACTAGCGGGGATCTACTTCTAGCCAAAAACATTCAGTACTTC. Translated: CASRDGTSGDLLLAKNIQYF. Complete variable domain (other parts from reference TRBV19 and TRBJ2-4): DGGITQSPKYLFRKEGQNVTLSCEQNLNHDAMYWYRQDPGQGLRLIYYSQIVNDFQKGDIAEGYSVSREKKESFPLTVTSAQKNPTAFYLCASRDGTSGDLLLAKNIQYFGAGTRLSVL.

The V gene is TRBV19, the J gene TRBJ2-7, with 7 bases matching TRBD1. Per germline, CDR1 LNHDA and CDR2 SQIVND (reference sequence). This CDR3 has 15 amino acids. The trim removed 3 bases at V and 1 base at J, leaving 6 bases unmatched. The CDR3 reads CASSIRDSPSYEQYF. CDR3 nucleotide sequence: TGTGCCAGTAGTATCCGGGACAGTCCTTCCTACGAGCAGTACTTC.

V and J are TRBV6-1 and TRBJ1-5; the D is unclear. V gave up 4 bases and J gave up 3 bases, with 13 bases separating them. This CDR3 is built from 15 residues. Germline V lookup: CDR1 MNHNS, CDR2 SASEGT. The CDR3 DNA sequence: TGTGCCAGCAGTGGGAGCGGCAGCCTCAATCAGCCCCAGCATTTT. Encoded protein: CASSGSGSLNQPQHF.

This rearrangement joins TRBV6-1 to TRBJ2-3, with a possible D match to TRBD1 (6 bases). CDR3 size: 16 residues. CDR1 MNHNS and CDR2 SASEGT come from the germline V gene. V was cut by 3 bases and J by 5 bases, with 18 bases left in between. The DNA for the CDR3 is TGTGCCAGCAGTGACCGTAGGGGACAAGCATTAGATACGCAGTATTTT. Translated: CASSDRRGQALDTQYF.

The V call is TRBV4-2, the J call TRBJ2-7; 7 nucleotides match TRBD1. The J segment lost 3 bases and the V segment lost 5 bases, leaving 16 bases of the junction unmatched. The CDR3 contains 17 residues. Germline CDR1 and CDR2: LGHNA and YNFKEQ. The CDR3 DNA reads TGTGCCAGCAGCATACCCTCCCTGGACAGGTTAAACTACGAGCAGTACTTC. It encodes CASSIPSLDRLNYEQYF.